One sample yielded the 13 T cell receptor beta chains listed below, sequenced in a study of blood T cells in healthy people across ages. Then a second PCR, running roughly 7 to 11 cycles, was carried out with a sample-barcoded 5' primer and a J-beta primer mix. In TCRdb, the 5' RACE reads were re-called with MiXCR into one record per CDR3 protein. The table includes about 730,000 distinct CDR3 sequences, roughly two fifths detected once. Sequenced: blood. The origin of the receptors is a woman between 55 and 75 years old in good health.

The chain is built from TRBV7-9 and TRBJ1-1, with 7 bases matching TRBD1. V shed 2 bases, J shed 1 base, and the junction held 4 bases outside the gene matches. CDR1 is SEHNR and CDR2 is FQNEAQ in the germline V gene (reference sequence). CDR3 length: 15 residues. The CDR3 protein is CASSLRQGWNTEAFF. The CDR3 DNA sequence: TGTGCCAGCAGCTTACGACAGGGCTGGAACACTGAAGCTTTCTTT.

This clonotype showed up just a few times. The chain combines TRBV12-3 or TRBV12-4 with TRBJ1-6; 9 nucleotides agree with TRBD1. CDR3 length: 15 residues. The junction had 4 bases not matched to a gene; V was cut back by 5 bases and J by 5 bases. The CDR3: CASSPRQGDNSPLHF. CDR3 bases: TGTGCCAGCAGTCCGCGACAGGGGGATAATTCACCCCTCCACTTT.

V usage is TRBV6-1 and J usage is TRBJ1-2; D call uncertain. The CDR3 has 16 amino acids. V lost 4 bases to trimming and J lost 4 bases, with 19 bases between them. Germline lookup yields CDR1 MNHNS and CDR2 SASEGT. As DNA, the CDR3 is TGTGCCAGCAGTGCGCACTCACAGACTTGGATCTATGGCTACACCTTC. Protein product: CASSAHSQTWIYGYTF.

The CDR3 region is CSVDPVREETQYF. CDR3 DNA sequence: TGCAGCGTTGATCCAGTCCGAGAAGAGACCCAGTACTTC. The V gene is TRBV29-1, the J gene TRBJ2-5; D remains ambiguous. Germline-derived CDR1 and CDR2 are SQVTM and ANQGSEA. The length of the CDR3 is 13 residues. The germline V and J ends were trimmed by 3 bases and 3 bases, with 11 bases remaining between them.

This clonotype was seen ten or more times. DNA of the CDR3: TGTGCCAGCAGTCCGGTCCAGGGTGGCAATGAGCAGTTCTTC. Residues: CASSPVQGGNEQFF. The chain has TRBV6-4 and TRBJ2-1; tentatively, D is TRBD1 (5 bases). Per the germline V gene, CDR1 is MRHNA and CDR2 is SNTAGT. V lost 5 bases, J lost 6 bases, and 14 bases lay in between. The CDR3 runs 14 residues.

CDR3: CASSSPSSGLNYGYTF. The CDR3 nucleotides are TGTGCCAGCAGCTCCCCCTCTTCAGGGCTCAACTATGGCTACACCTTC. This chain connects TRBV7-9 to TRBJ1-2; tentatively, D is TRBD1 (5 bases). CDR1 and CDR2 from the germline V gene are SEHNR and FQNEAQ (reference sequence). The CDR3 length is 16 residues. Trimming shortened V by 4 bases and J by 2 bases, and 17 bases separated the two germline ends.

This sequence joins TRBV20-1 and TRBJ2-5; a weak D match, TRBD1 (5 bases). The J call may be incorrect, as the DNA end agrees better with TRBJ2-7. The CDR3 totals 14 residues. CDR1 and CDR2 from the germline V gene are DFQATT and SNEGSKA (reference sequence). CDR3 sequence reads: CSAPSLSQGNEQYF. The DNA for the CDR3 is TGCAGTGCCCCTTCTTTGTCCCAGGGCAACGAGCAGTACTTC.

In this sample, this clonotype turned up many times. This CDR3 is CASSSNLRDNQETQYF. The CDR3 coding sequence is TGTGCCAGCAGCTCCAACCTCAGGGACAACCAAGAGACCCAGTACTTC. The gene calls are TRBV7-6 and TRBJ2-5; D possibly corresponds to TRBD1 (6 bases). CDR1 is SGHVS and CDR2 is FNYEAQ in the germline V gene. The germline V and J ends were trimmed by 4 bases and 0 bases, with 15 bases remaining between them. The CDR3 spans 16 residues.

About this clonotype: Sequence at one end of the junction differs from germline and may be a read error. The chain combines TRBV20-1 with TRBJ2-3; tentatively, D is TRBD1 or TRBD2 (5 bases each). CDR1 and CDR2 (germline): DFQATT, SNEGSKA (reference sequence). The CDR3 has 13 amino acids. CDR3 nucleotide sequence: TGCAGCGCTAGTCCTCCGGGACCAGATACGCAGTATTTT. It translates to CSASPPGPDTQYF.

This clonotype has a handful of counts. The chain uses TRBV11-2 and TRBJ2-1; 10 bases align to TRBD2. The ends lost 1 base at V and 0 bases at J; junction bases unmatched: 3. CDR1 SGHAT and CDR2 FQNNGV come from the germline V gene. This CDR3 has 17 residues. The CDR3 DNA reads TGTGCCAGCAGCTTAGTAGCGGGGGGAAGCTCCTACAATGAGCAGTTCTTC. Encoded protein: CASSLVAGGSSYNEQFF.

The table lists this clonotype with many counts. CDR3 in amino acids: CASSPSRGSSYEQYF. The CDR3 coding sequence is TGTGCCAGCAGCCCCTCGAGGGGGAGCTCCTACGAGCAGTACTTC. This chain uses TRBV7-2 with TRBJ2-7, with D possibly matching TRBD1 (6 bases). The germline CDR1 and CDR2 sequences are SGHTA and FQGNSA. The CDR3 runs 15 residues. V was trimmed by 5 bases and J by 0 bases, leaving 14 bases between them. Supplemented by reference TRBV7-2 and TRBJ2-7, the full variable domain reads GAGVSQSPSNKVTEKGKDVELRCDPISGHTALYWYRQSLGQGLEFLIYFQGNSAPDKSGLPSDRFSAERTGGSVSTLTIQRTQQEDSAVYLCASSPSRGSSYEQYFGPGTRLTVT.

The rearrangement joins TRBV7-9 to TRBJ2-7, with D uncertain. V was pared by 5 bases and J by 2 bases, with 16 bases between. Germline V CDR1 and CDR2: SEHNR, FQNEAQ (reference sequence). The CDR3 has 15 amino acids. The CDR3 sequence is CASSRHVGSTYEQYF. The CDR3 DNA follows: TGTGCCAGCAGCCGCCATGTGGGGTCTACCTACGAGCAGTACTTC.

This clonotype was observed many times. The V and J genes are TRBV2 and TRBJ2-3; D might be TRBD2 (5 bases). CDR1 and CDR2 (germline): SNHLY, FYNNEI. V was shortened by 2 bases and J by 2 bases, with 8 bases between the two germline ends. CDR3 size: 14 residues. CDR3 protein: CASSETGFTDTQYF. The DNA of the CDR3 is TGTGCCAGCAGTGAAACGGGGTTCACAGATACGCAGTATTTT.